What follows are 6 T cell receptor beta chains derived from one specimen sequenced in a study of blood T cell repertoires in COVID-19. This table comes from immunoSEQ multiplex PCR, and its TCRdb copy is limited to in-frame clones, with some not included. The sample yields 200,000 or so clones, under 85% seen once. Sequencing input: peripheral blood. The origin of the receptors is a man in his fifties or sixties with active or convalescent COVID-19.

The chain has TRBV28 and TRBJ1-6, with a tentative D call TRBD1 (6 bases). CDR1 is MDHEN and CDR2 is SYDVKM in the germline V gene. The CDR3 is 15 amino acids. The V and J ends lost 5 bases and 8 bases respectively, with 16 bases between them. The CDR3 is CASSLQGFRDSPLHF. CDR3 nucleotides: TGTGCCAGCAGTCTCCAGGGGTTTCGGGATTCACCCCTCCACTTT.

J is TRBJ2-1 and V is TRBV7-3; TRBD2 aligns across 13 bases. CDR1 is SGHTA and CDR2 is FQGTGA in the germline V gene. CDR3 length: 16 amino acids. The junction had 7 bases not matched to a gene; V was cut back by 3 bases and J by 8 bases. In DNA, the CDR3 is TGTGCCAGCAGCTTTATTGGACTAGCGGGAGAAGATGAGCAGTTCTTC. Its translation: CASSFIGLAGEDEQFF.

This clone was counted between two and nine times. This chain uses TRBV7-6 with TRBJ2-3; 8 positions agree with TRBD2. Germline trimming cut 5 bases from V and 3 bases from J; bases unmatched to any gene: 10. The CDR3 has 16 residues. Germline V gene data show CDR1 as SGHVS and CDR2 as FNYEAQ. The CDR3 region is CASSAGLVGRTDTQYF. For the CDR3, the DNA is TGTGCCAGCAGCGCGGGACTAGTGGGAAGAACAGATACGCAGTATTTT.

The chain carries TRBV3-1 (or the pseudogene TRBV3-2) and TRBJ2-4, with a weak D call TRBD1 (6 bases). Trimming pared 3 bases from V and 3 bases from J, leaving 21 bases between. Germline-derived CDR1 and CDR2 are LGHDT and YNNKEL (reference sequence). The CDR3 has 18 residues. In DNA form, the CDR3 reads TGTGCCAGCAGCCAGCATATGGGGGCGGCCAAGGGCAAAAACATTCAGTACTTC. Its translation: CASSQHMGAAKGKNIQYF.

The chain is built from TRBV12-3 or TRBV12-4 and TRBJ2-2; the D is unclear. The CDR3 covers 11 residues. V was pared by 2 bases and J by 10 bases, with 5 bases between. The CDR3 nucleotides read TGTGCCAGCAGTTTATCAGAGGAGCTGTTTTTT. This sequence encodes CASSLSEELFF.

The V gene is TRBV28, the J gene TRBJ2-7, with 9 bases fitting TRBD1. The germline gives CDR1 MDHEN, CDR2 SYDVKM. Losses at the gene ends were 7 bases for V and 6 bases for J; bases not matched to a gene: 4. This CDR3 comprises 12 residues. As DNA, the CDR3 is TGTGCCAGCAACAGGGGGCCGGGCGAGCAGTACTTC. Residues: CASNRGPGEQYF.